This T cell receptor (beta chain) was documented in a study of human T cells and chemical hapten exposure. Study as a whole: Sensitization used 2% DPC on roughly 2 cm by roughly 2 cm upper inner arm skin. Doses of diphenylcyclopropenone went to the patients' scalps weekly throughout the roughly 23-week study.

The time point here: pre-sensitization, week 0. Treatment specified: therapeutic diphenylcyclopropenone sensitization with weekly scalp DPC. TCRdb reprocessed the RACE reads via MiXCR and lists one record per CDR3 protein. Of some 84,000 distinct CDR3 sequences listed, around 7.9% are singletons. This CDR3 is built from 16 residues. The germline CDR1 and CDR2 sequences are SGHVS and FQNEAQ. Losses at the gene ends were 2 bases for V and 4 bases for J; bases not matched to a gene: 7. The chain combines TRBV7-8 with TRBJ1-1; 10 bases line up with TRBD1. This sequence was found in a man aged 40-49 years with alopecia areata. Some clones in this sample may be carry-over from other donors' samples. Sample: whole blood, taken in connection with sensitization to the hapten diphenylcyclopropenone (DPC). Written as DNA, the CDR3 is TGTGCCAGCAGCTTACCACGGACAGGGGGTAGCACTGAAGCTTTCTTT. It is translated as CASSLPRTGGSTEAFF.